This T cell receptor beta chain came from a study of tissue T cells after allogeneic stem cell transplantation. Study overall: Tissue samples with histologically apparent lymphocytes on H&E review were prioritized for sequencing.

Method: immunoSEQ multiplex PCR; TCRdb's copy keeps in-frame clones and lacks some. Found here are approximately 6,300 clones, roughly 61% of them singletons; the top ten hold 14%. General study findings and limits: Shared clones across patients were few; motif clustering revealed tissue-specific shared signatures.

GI sites, liver, skin and spleen were taken after median 9.75 post-mortem hours. The CDR3 is 12 residues long. Trimming pared 4 bases from V and 7 bases from J, leaving 10 bases between. Germline CDR1 and CDR2: MNHEY and SVGEGT. Worth noting for this clone: Antigen unknown.

Source: duodenum tissue, taken at autopsy. This TCR came from a woman aged 18-49 years with breast cancer. The chain couples TRBV6-2 or TRBV6-3 to TRBJ1-2; a weak D match, TRBD1 (5 bases). The CDR3: CASSSQGSGYTF. The CDR3 DNA is TGTGCCAGCAGTTCCCAGGGTAGTGGCTACACCTTC.